In this sample, the clone carrying this T cell receptor beta chain turned up once. What it binds is unknown. Other DNA sequences from this sample encode an identical CDR3 as well. V was clipped by 3 bases and J by 4 bases; unmatched bases: 1. The CDR3 consists of 16 residues. Germline-derived CDR1 and CDR2 are KGHSH and LQKENI. This specimen belongs to a study of shared clonotypes between healthy human individuals. All of the donors resided in Nashville, Tennessee, and each was a Caucasian adult. The data were produced by immunoSEQ multiplex PCR, yet TCRdb's version contains in-frame clones alone and is incomplete. The sample contains about 2 million clones, 85% to 95% of which appear only once. Study results and limitations: Generally, estimated richness proved larger in naive subsets than it did in memory subsets. Donor scarcity curtailed the genetic and exposure-history diversity represented herein.

The rearrangement links TRBV18 to TRBJ2-3, with 16 bases that match TRBD2. The sequencing sample was made of naive CD4+ T cells sorted from blood. Subset given: CD45RA+ positively selected. This sequence was found in a man aged 18-30 years in good health. CDR3 protein: CASSPGLAGGPDTQYF. In nucleotides, the CDR3 is TGTGCCAGCTCACCGGGACTAGCGGGAGGGCCAGATACGCAGTATTTT.